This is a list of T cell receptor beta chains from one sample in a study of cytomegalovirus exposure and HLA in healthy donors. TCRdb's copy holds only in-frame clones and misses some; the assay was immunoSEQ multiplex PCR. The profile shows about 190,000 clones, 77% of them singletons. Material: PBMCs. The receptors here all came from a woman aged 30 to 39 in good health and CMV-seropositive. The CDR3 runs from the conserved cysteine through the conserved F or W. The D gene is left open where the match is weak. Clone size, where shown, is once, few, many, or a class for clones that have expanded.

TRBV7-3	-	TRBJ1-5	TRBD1	CASSTGTENQPQHF	TGTGCCAGCAGCACCGGGACAGAAAATCAGCCCCAGCATTTT
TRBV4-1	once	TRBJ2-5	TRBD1	CASSQDDRDRAVRYF	TGCGCCAGCAGCCAAGATGATCGGGACAGGGCCGTCAGGTACTTC
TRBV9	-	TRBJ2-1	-	CASSARAGINYNEQFF	TGTGCCAGCAGCGCTAGGGCGGGAATAAACTACAATGAGCAGTTCTTC
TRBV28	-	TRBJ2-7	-	CASSFGIFSGGVSYEQYF	TGTGCCAGCAGTTTTGGAATTTTTTCTGGCGGTGTCTCCTACGAGCAGTACTTC
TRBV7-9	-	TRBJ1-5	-	CASSLSGGDQPQHF	TGTGCCAGCAGCTTATCGGGAGGAGATCAGCCCCAGCATTTT
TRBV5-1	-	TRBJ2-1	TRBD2	CASSLLLAGGSGNEQFF	TGCGCCAGCAGCTTGCTATTAGCGGGAGGAAGTGGGAATGAGCAGTTCTTC
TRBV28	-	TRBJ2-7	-	CASTLQDRREQYF	TGTGCCAGCACTTTACAGGACCGGAGGGAGCAGTACTTC
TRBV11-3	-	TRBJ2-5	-	CASSLRSGGGETQYF	TGTGCCAGCAGCCTACGATCTGGGGGAGGAGAGACCCAGTACTTC
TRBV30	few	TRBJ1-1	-	CAWSVDRNTEAFF	TGTGCCTGGAGCGTGGACAGAAACACTGAAGCTTTCTTT
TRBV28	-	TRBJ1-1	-	CASSPSDAGGAFF	TGTGCCAGCAGTCCCTCGGACGCGGGGGGAGCTTTCTTT
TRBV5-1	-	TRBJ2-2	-	CASSPQTVNTGELFF	TGCGCCAGCAGCCCACAGACGGTGAACACCGGGGAGCTGTTTTTT
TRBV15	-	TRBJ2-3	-	CATSRVVTASTDTQYF	TGTGCCACCAGCAGAGTGGTAACAGCTTCCACAGATACGCAGTATTTT
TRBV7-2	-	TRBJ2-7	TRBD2	CASSFLGLAGGARYEQYF	TGTGCCAGCAGCTTTCTGGGACTAGCGGGGGGGGCTAGGTACGAGCAGTACTTC
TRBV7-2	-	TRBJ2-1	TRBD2	CASSIHYAGGLNEQFF	TGTGCCAGCAGCATCCATTATGCGGGGGGCCTCAATGAGCAGTTCTTC
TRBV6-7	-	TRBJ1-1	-	CASSYRKPGKAFF	TGTGCCAGCAGTTACAGAAAACCGGGGAAAGCTTTCTTT
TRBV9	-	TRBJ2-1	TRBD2	CASSVSTSGNEQFF	TGTGCCAGCAGCGTATCGACTAGCGGAAATGAGCAGTTCTTC
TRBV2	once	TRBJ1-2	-	CASSVLQANYGYTF	TGTGCCAGCAGTGTGTTACAGGCTAACTATGGCTACACCTTC
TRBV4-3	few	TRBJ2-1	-	CASSHTDSPNEQFF	TGCGCCAGCAGCCACACGGACTCTCCAAATGAGCAGTTCTTC
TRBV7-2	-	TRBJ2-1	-	CASSLAGSYNEQFF	TGTGCCAGCAGCTTAGCGGGCAGCTACAATGAGCAGTTCTTC
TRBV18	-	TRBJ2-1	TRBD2	CASSPRTVPGLAGVTSSYNEQFF	TGTGCCAGCTCACCAAGGACAGTTCCGGGACTAGCGGGGGTTACGAGCTCCTACAATGAGCAGTTCTTC
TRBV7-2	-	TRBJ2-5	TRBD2	CASSPGLAGGYQETQYF	TGTGCCAGCAGCCCGGGACTAGCGGGGGGGTACCAAGAGACCCAGTACTTC
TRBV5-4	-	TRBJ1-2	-	CASSLVGGYAGYTF	TGTGCCAGCAGCTTGGTAGGGGGATATGCCGGCTACACCTTC
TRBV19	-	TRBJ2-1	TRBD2	CASTRTSGGTYNEQFF	TGTGCCAGTACCCGGACTAGCGGGGGGACGTACAATGAGCAGTTCTTC
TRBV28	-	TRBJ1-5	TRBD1	CASSLTGTGGTQPQHF	TGTGCCAGCAGTCTAACCGGGACAGGGGGAACTCAGCCCCAGCATTTT
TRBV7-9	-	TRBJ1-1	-	CASGTGPNLNTEAFF	TGTGCCAGTGGTACAGGCCCGAACTTGAACACTGAAGCTTTCTTT
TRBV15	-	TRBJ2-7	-	CATSRDSRSTALYEQYF	TGTGCCACCAGCAGAGACTCCCGATCGACTGCACTATACGAGCAGTACTTC
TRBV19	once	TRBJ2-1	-	CASSRPGDLHEQFF	TGTGCCAGTAGTCGGCCAGGGGATCTCCATGAGCAGTTCTTC
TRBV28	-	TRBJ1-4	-	CASSFTGVIEKLFF	TGTGCCAGCAGTTTCACAGGTGTAATTGAAAAACTGTTTTTT
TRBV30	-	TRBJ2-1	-	CAWSAGQPPNEQFF	TGTGCCTGGAGTGCCGGACAGCCTCCCAATGAGCAGTTCTTC
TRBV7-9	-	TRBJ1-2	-	CASRIGGDTTYGGYTF	TGTGCCAGCAGAATAGGGGGAGACACCACCTACGGGGGCTACACCTTC
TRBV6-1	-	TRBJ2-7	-	CASSEAGVSSYEQYF	TGTGCCAGCAGTGAAGCGGGAGTCAGCTCCTACGAGCAGTACTTC
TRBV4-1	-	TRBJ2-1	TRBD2	CASSQDPSGVVEQFF	TGCGCCAGCAGCCAAGACCCCAGCGGGGTGGTTGAGCAGTTCTTC
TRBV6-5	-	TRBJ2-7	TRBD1	CASSYSRQGTYEQYF	TGTGCCAGCAGTTACTCCAGACAGGGGACCTACGAGCAGTACTTC
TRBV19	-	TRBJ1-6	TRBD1	CASSTLQGTNYNSPLHF	TGTGCCAGTAGTACTTTACAGGGGACCAACTATAATTCCCCCCTCCACTTT
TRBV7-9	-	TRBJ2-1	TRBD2	CASSRLTGTSVYNEQFF	TGTGCCAGCAGCCGTTTAACCGGGACTAGCGTCTACAATGAGCAGTTCTTC
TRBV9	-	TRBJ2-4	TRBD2	CASSVGGSGGGVGIQYF	TGTGCCAGCAGCGTAGGGGGTAGCGGGGGCGGGGTTGGTATTCAGTACTTC
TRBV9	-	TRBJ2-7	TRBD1	CASSAGTGTYEQYF	TGTGCCAGCAGCGCCGGGACAGGGACCTACGAGCAGTACTTC
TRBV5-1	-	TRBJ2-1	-	CASSGGALGDNEQFF	TGCGCCAGCAGCGGAGGGGCCTTAGGGGACAATGAGCAGTTCTTC
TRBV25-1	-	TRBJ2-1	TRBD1	CASSGLPGQGFYNEQFF	TGTGCCAGCAGTGGCTTACCGGGACAGGGGTTCTACAATGAGCAGTTCTTC
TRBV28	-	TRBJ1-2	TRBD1	CASTPGQSLYGYTF	TGTGCCAGCACTCCGGGACAGTCACTCTATGGCTACACCTTC